These 31 T cell receptor beta chains share one sample of origin, sequenced in a study of cytomegalovirus exposure and HLA in healthy donors. This PCR relied on a set of 60 Vbeta primers and 13 Jbeta primers. Sequencing was performed with immunoSEQ multiplex PCR; in TCRdb, only in-frame clones are kept and a portion is missing. Of approximately 97,000 clones in the sample, around 85% were seen once. Sequencing input: PBMCs. These receptors originate from a man in his forties in good health and CMV-seropositive.

This chain links TRBV9 with TRBJ2-7; TRBD1 aligns across 8 bases. The CDR3 consists of 15 residues. Germline loops: CDR1 SGDLS, CDR2 YYNGEE. The V gene end was trimmed by 0 bases and the J gene end by 2 bases; junction bases not matched to a gene: 4. In DNA, the CDR3 is TGTGCCAGCAGCGTAGGTACAGGGGGGACCTACGAGCAGTACTTC. Protein sequence: CASSVGTGGTYEQYF. The whole variable domain, filled in from reference TRBV9 and TRBJ2-7, reads DSGVTQTPKHLITATGQRVTLRCSPRSGDLSVYWYQQSLDQGLQFLIQYYNGEERAKGNILERFSAQQFPDLHSELNLSSLELGDSALYFCASSVGTGGTYEQYFGPGTRLTVT.

The V and J genes are TRBV5-3 and TRBJ2-2, with 11 bases identical to TRBD2. TRBV5-3 is an ORF, with its function uncertain. J lost 0 bases, V lost 8 bases, and 12 bases had no gene match. The CDR3 is 18 amino acids. CDR3 in amino acids: CASDPGLAVLPNTGELFF. DNA of the CDR3: TGTGCCAGTGACCCGGGACTAGCGGTTCTCCCGAACACCGGGGAGCTGTTTTTT.

A single count supports this clone. This sequence joins TRBV19 and TRBJ2-1; D gene uncertain. The germline gives CDR1 LNHDA, CDR2 SQIVND (reference sequence). V lost 5 bases to trimming and J lost 7 bases, with 9 bases between them. This CDR3 has 12 amino acids. DNA for the CDR3: TGTGCCAGTAGTCTTAGAGCTAATGAGCAGTTCTTC. Its translation is CASSLRANEQFF.

This chain links TRBV6-4 with TRBJ2-7, with 7 bases aligning to TRBD2. The CDR3 loop spans 14 amino acids. Germline CDR1 is MRHNA and CDR2 is SNTAGT. V lost 3 bases to trimming and J lost 4 bases; unmatched junction nucleotides: 6. The chain's CDR3 is CASSERAGSYEQYF. In DNA, the CDR3 is TGTGCCAGCAGTGAGCGAGCGGGATCTTACGAGCAGTACTTC.

The chain uses TRBV7-2 and TRBJ2-2, with a possible D match to TRBD2 (6 bases). Germline V gene data show CDR1 as SGHTA and CDR2 as FQGNSA. The CDR3 sequence is 15 residues long. V lost 5 bases, J lost 0 bases, and 10 bases lay in between. CDR3 region: CASSKGGANTGELFF. The CDR3 bases are TGTGCCAGCAGCAAAGGCGGGGCGAACACCGGGGAGCTGTTTTTT.

The V gene is TRBV18, the J gene TRBJ2-1, with D possibly TRBD1 on 6 matching bases. This CDR3 comprises 14 residues. V was pared by 1 base and J by 7 bases, with 11 bases between. Per the germline V gene, CDR1 is KGHSH and CDR2 is LQKENI. The DNA of the CDR3 is TGTGCCAGCTCACCACGGGGAAGGGGGAATGAGCAGTTCTTC. It translates to CASSPRGRGNEQFF.

The chain is built from TRBV10-3 and TRBJ1-3, with unresolved D. This CDR3 is 13 amino acids long. Germline V gene lookup returns CDR1 ENHRY and CDR2 SYGVKD. V shed 5 bases and J shed 8 bases, with 13 bases lying between them. The CDR3 bases are TGTGCCATCAGTCCCGGTCCCGGGGACACCATATATTTT. Residues: CAISPGPGDTIYF.

CDR3 bases: TGTGCCAGCAGCTCCAGGACAGGTGGGGAGACCCAGTACTTC. It yields the protein CASSSRTGGETQYF. The genes are TRBV11-2 and TRBJ2-5; 7 bases match TRBD1. This CDR3 region has 14 residues. CDR1 is SGHAT, CDR2 FQNNGV, per germline. V shed 4 bases, J shed 5 bases, and the junction held 7 bases outside the gene matches.

CDR3 nucleotide sequence: TGTGCCAGCAGGCTGAACCCCTACGTGGAGCAGTACTTC. This encodes CASRLNPYVEQYF. V is TRBV2 and J is TRBJ2-7; D gene uncertain. Germline V lookup: CDR1 SNHLY, CDR2 FYNNEI. This CDR3 is 13 amino acids long. V lost 6 bases and J lost 7, with 16 bases in between.

The chain joins TRBV6-1 to TRBJ1-1, with D hard to call. Germline V lookup: CDR1 MNHNS, CDR2 SASEGT. V lost 8 bases to trimming and J lost 4 bases, with 14 bases between them. The CDR3 contains 13 residues. The CDR3 DNA is TGTGCCAGCGAACCTCCCTTGAGCACTGAAGCTTTCTTT. Protein sequence: CASEPPLSTEAFF.

J is TRBJ2-7 and V is TRBV28, with D hard to call. The CDR3 has 12 amino acids. Germline V gene sequence: CDR1 MDHEN, CDR2 SYDVKM. Trimming pared 2 bases from V and 6 bases from J, leaving 8 bases between. Written as DNA, the CDR3 is TGTGCCAGCAGTTTAGAGTCTTTCGAGCAGTACTTC. This translates into CASSLESFEQYF. Supplemented by reference TRBV28 and TRBJ2-7, the full variable domain reads DVKVTQSSRYLVKRTGEKVFLECVQDMDHENMFWYRQDPGLGLRLIYFSYDVKMKEKGDIPEGYSVSREKKERFSLILESASTNQTSMYLCASSLESFEQYFGPGTRLTVT.

The chain uses TRBV2 and TRBJ1-1; a weak D match, TRBD1 (6 bases). The germline gives CDR1 SNHLY, CDR2 FYNNEI. V shed 0 bases and J shed 10 bases, with 9 bases lying between them. There are 12 residues in the CDR3. The CDR3 DNA follows: TGTGCCAGCAGTGAAGCAGGCAGGGGAGCTTTCTTT. Translating gives CASSEAGRGAFF.

The chain employs TRBV7-9 and TRBJ2-1; perhaps TRBD2 as D (5 bases). Looked up from germline, CDR1 is SEHNR and CDR2 is FQNEAQ (reference sequence). The CDR3 runs to 12 residues. V lost 10 bases, J lost 4 bases, and 11 bases lay in between. The CDR3 sequence is CATRGRYNEQFF. The CDR3 DNA follows: TGTGCCACGAGAGGGCGGTACAATGAGCAGTTCTTC. Full variable domain (outside the CDR3, taken from reference TRBV7-9 and TRBJ2-1): DTGVSQNPRHKITKRGQNVTFRCDPISEHNRLYWYRQTLGQGPEFLTYFQNEAQLEKSRLLSDRFSAERPKGSFSTLEIQRTEQGDSAMYLCATRGRYNEQFFGPGTRLTVL.

The chain couples TRBV7-3 to TRBJ2-3, with 7 bases lining up with TRBD2. V dropped 1 base and J dropped 4; count of bases not matched to a gene: 2. From germline, CDR1 is SGHTA and CDR2 FQGTGA. The CDR3 extends over 14 amino acids. The CDR3 loop is CASSLRGGSDTQYF. For the CDR3, the DNA is TGTGCCAGCAGCTTAAGGGGGGGTTCAGATACGCAGTATTTT.

The chain recombines TRBV19 with TRBJ1-1; D is perhaps TRBD1 (6 bases). Trimming left V 10 bases short and J 0 bases short, with 12 bases between. The germline V gene has CDR1 LNHDA and CDR2 SQIVND (reference sequence). The CDR3 consists of 13 residues. CDR3 nucleotide sequence: TGTGCCACTGTACAGGGAATGAACACTGAAGCTTTCTTT. This codes for CATVQGMNTEAFF.

This chain joins TRBV7-2 and TRBJ1-1; possibly TRBD1 for D (6 bases). CDR3 size: 16 residues. Trimming took 0 bases from V and 1 from J, leaving 12 bases between them. Germline CDR1 reads SGHTA; CDR2 reads FQGNSA. CDR3 residues: CASSLAGGGRNTEAFF. The CDR3 nucleotides read TGTGCCAGCAGCTTAGCGGGGGGGGGCAGGAACACTGAAGCTTTCTTT.

The CDR3 DNA is TGTGCCAGCAGCTTAGGGACAGGGGAGGACACTGAAGCTTTCTTT. Encoded protein: CASSLGTGEDTEAFF. The chain joins TRBV11-3 to TRBJ1-1; 9 nucleotides agree with TRBD1. Trimming took 1 base from V and 3 from J; bases not matched to a gene: 3. This CDR3 contains 15 residues. Germline CDR1 is SGHNT and CDR2 is YENEEA.

The rearrangement links TRBV28 to TRBJ1-1; D perhaps matches TRBD1 (6 bases). Per the germline V gene, CDR1 is MDHEN and CDR2 is SYDVKM. The CDR3 is made up of 13 amino acids. V shed 6 bases and J shed 0 bases, with 8 bases lying between them. The CDR3, as DNA: TGTGCCAGCAGACGACAGGTGAACACTGAAGCTTTCTTT. Encoded protein: CASRRQVNTEAFF.

This clone occurred once. The rearrangement joins TRBV2 to TRBJ2-3; D is uncertain. The CDR3 is 13 amino acids. Trimming removed 5 bases at V and 4 bases at J, with 10 bases between. The germline V gene encodes CDR1 SNHLY and CDR2 FYNNEI. The CDR3 DNA sequence: TGTGCCAGCAGTATAGATTCGGCAGATACGCAGTATTTT. Encoded protein: CASSIDSADTQYF.

This chain links TRBV30 with TRBJ2-1, with 9 bases lining up with TRBD2. Germline V gene data show CDR1 as GTSNPN and CDR2 as SVGIG (reference sequence). This CDR3 region has 14 residues. V lost 4 bases, J lost 9 bases, and 10 bases stayed unmatched. The CDR3, as DNA: TGTGCCTGGAACTTGCGGGGGGGCCCAGGTGAGCAGTTCTTC. Residues: CAWNLRGGPGEQFF.

The genes are TRBV2 and TRBJ2-2, with TRBD2 identical over 8 bases. There are 17 residues in the CDR3. The junction had 15 bases not matched to a gene; V was cut back by 6 bases and J by 6 bases. The V gene's germline CDR1 is SNHLY and CDR2 FYNNEI. The CDR3 DNA sequence: TGTGCCAGCAGCCTTTTGGGCGGCGGGGGGACCTCCGGGGAGCTGTTTTTT. This codes for CASSLLGGGGTSGELFF.

This chain uses TRBV19 with TRBJ1-2; D not resolved. This CDR3 is built from 15 residues. Germline CDR1 and CDR2: LNHDA and SQIVND (reference sequence). The V end lost 5 bases, the J end lost 0 bases, and 13 bases lay between the germline ends. CDR3 sequence (DNA): TGTGCCAGTAGTCCGCGGAGGGCGTCTAACTATGGCTACACCTTC. It translates to CASSPRRASNYGYTF.

J is TRBJ1-2 and V is TRBV9; the match to TRBD1 covers 9 bases. Germline V gene sequence: CDR1 SGDLS, CDR2 YYNGEE. V gave up 4 bases and J gave up 7 bases; unmatched junction bases: 14. CDR3 size: 16 residues. CDR3 in DNA: TGTGCCAGCAGCTCCTCCGGGACAGGGTTGGTCGGTGGCTACACCTTC. Translating it yields CASSSSGTGLVGGYTF.

V and J are TRBV27 and TRBJ2-7; possibly TRBD1 for D (6 bases). The CDR3 spans 14 residues. Germline CDR1 MNHEY, CDR2 SMNVEV (reference sequence). Trimming took 6 bases from V and 4 from J, leaving 16 bases between them. CDR3: CASSMGQGIYEQYF. The CDR3 bases are TGTGCCAGCAGCATGGGGCAGGGGATTTACGAGCAGTACTTC.

This chain connects TRBV6-9 to TRBJ2-4; TRBD1 matches 8 bases. The CDR3 has 21 amino acids. J was trimmed by 1 base and V by 3 bases; bases with no gene match: 20. CDR1 is MNHGY, CDR2 SVAAGI, per germline. The CDR3 here is CASSYPGEQGAAAGAKNIQYF. CDR3 bases: TGTGCCAGCAGTTACCCGGGGGAGCAGGGGGCAGCTGCGGGGGCCAAAAACATTCAGTACTTC.

This clone was seen a handful of times. This chain uses TRBV4-2 with TRBJ2-7; 8 bases match TRBD1. The length of the CDR3 is 15 residues. CDR1 and CDR2 from the germline V gene are LGHNA and YNFKEQ. V gave up 3 bases and J gave up 5 bases; unmatched junction bases: 9. In nucleotides, the CDR3 is TGTGCCAGCAGCCAGGACCAGGGGGCGCATGACGAGCAGTACTTC. Protein sequence: CASSQDQGAHDEQYF.

The V and J genes are TRBV29-1 and TRBJ2-3; D is unresolved. CDR3 length: 13 amino acids. The germline CDR1 and CDR2 sequences are SQVTM and ANQGSEA. V dropped 4 bases and J dropped 0 bases, with 8 bases sitting between them. Here the CDR3 DNA reads TGCAGCGTTGGACACACCAGCACAGATACGCAGTATTTT. It yields the protein CSVGHTSTDTQYF.

This chain joins TRBV5-1 and TRBJ2-7; TRBD2 agrees at 7 bases. Germline lookup yields CDR1 SGHRS and CDR2 YFSETQ. The CDR3 extends over 14 amino acids. V gave up 2 bases and J gave up 1 base; unmatched junction bases: 3. The CDR3 DNA is TGCGCCAGCAGCTTCACTAGCGAATCCTACGAGCAGTACTTC. Protein: CASSFTSESYEQYF.

The chain recombines TRBV7-9 with TRBJ2-6, with 9 bases lining up with TRBD1. V lost 1 base to trimming and J lost 0 bases; unmatched junction nucleotides: 1. Germline CDR1 is SEHNR and CDR2 is FQNEAQ (reference sequence). CDR3 length equals 17 residues. CDR3 bases: TGTGCCAGCAGCTTAGGACAGGGGGACTCTGGGGCCAACGTCCTGACTTTC. Encoded protein: CASSLGQGDSGANVLTF.

The rearrangement joins TRBV6-5 to TRBJ2-3; D might be TRBD2 (6 bases). Germline CDR1 MNHEY, CDR2 SVGAGI. V was trimmed by 8 bases and J by 2 bases, leaving 11 bases between them. The CDR3 totals 13 residues. The CDR3 here is CASGGANTDTQYF. The CDR3 DNA is TGTGCCAGCGGAGGGGCAAACACAGATACGCAGTATTTT.

This sequence joins TRBV4-1 and TRBJ2-5; the match to TRBD2 covers 7 bases. From germline, CDR1 is MGHRA and CDR2 YSYEKL. The V segment lost 6 bases and the J segment 4 bases; nucleotides outside the gene matches: 14. The CDR3 length is 16 residues. In DNA form, the CDR3 reads TGCGCCAGCAGTCTAGCCGACGGGACTAAAGGAGAGACCCAGTACTTC. Translated, it gives CASSLADGTKGETQYF.